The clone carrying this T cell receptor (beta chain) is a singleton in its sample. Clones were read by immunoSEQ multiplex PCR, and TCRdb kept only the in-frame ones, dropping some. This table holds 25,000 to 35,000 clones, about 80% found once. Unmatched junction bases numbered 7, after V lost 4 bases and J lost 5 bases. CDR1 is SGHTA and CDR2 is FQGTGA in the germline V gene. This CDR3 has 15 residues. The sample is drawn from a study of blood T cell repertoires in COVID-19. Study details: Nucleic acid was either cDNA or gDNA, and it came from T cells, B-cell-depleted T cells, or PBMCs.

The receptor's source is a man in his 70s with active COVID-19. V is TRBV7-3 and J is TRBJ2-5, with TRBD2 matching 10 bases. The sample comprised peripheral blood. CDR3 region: CASSSLGLADETQYF. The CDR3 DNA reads TGTGCCAGCAGCTCCCTCGGACTAGCGGATGAGACCCAGTACTTC.